Only a few counts were recorded for the clone carrying this T cell receptor beta chain. This sample was included in a study of regulatory T cells in long-lasting Graves disease. Time point meaning: newly diagnosed GD, antithyroid drugs for less than 3 months. From RNA extracted from PBMCs, the TCR library was made. Both iRepertoire HTBI primers and Arm-PCR of CDR3 regions were used to build the TCR beta libraries. TCRdb analysed the multiplex PCR reads with MiXCR anew, one entry per CDR3 protein. The sample carries some 490,000 distinct CDR3 sequences, 12% recorded once. Germline CDR1 is LGHNA and CDR2 is YNFKEQ. The germline V and J ends were trimmed by 0 bases and 6 bases, with 7 bases remaining between them. There are 13 residues in the CDR3. The sample was also reused in another study, on T cells in Graves' hyperthyroidism and ophthalmopathy.

The chain recombines TRBV4-2 with TRBJ2-3; D not resolved. The specimen was peripheral blood mononuclear cells (PBMCs), collected at new diagnosis, from a patient treated with antithyroid drugs. The TCR originated in a woman under 40 with Graves disease. CDR3 protein: CASSQDFTDTQYF. The CDR3 DNA reads TGTGCCAGCAGCCAAGACTTTACGGATACGCAGTATTTT.